This is a list of T cell receptor beta chains from one sample in a study of T-cell memory formation after mild COVID-19. Each CDR3 protein is one row after TCRdb ran MiXCR on the 5' RACE reads. The sample contains some 600,000 distinct CDR3 sequences, roughly a sixth of which appear only once. The sample consisted of PBMCs or a T cell subset sorted from them (not recorded which). Every receptor here comes from an adult woman who had mild COVID-19 (a few samples of this study predate the infection). Cell type and time point are not known. Both conserved end residues are part of each CDR3. D genes are given only for firm matches. Part of the rows lack a size; the others show once, few, many or a class for expanded clones.

TRBD1,many,TRBV7-3,TRBJ2-1,CASSFGQGVDEQFF,TGTGCCAGCAGCTTCGGACAGGGGGTGGATGAGCAGTTCTTC
TRBD1,NA,TRBV12-3/TRBV12-4,TRBJ1-2,CASSLRTGVGGYTF,TGTGCCAGCAGTCTCCGGACAGGGGTTGGTGGCTACACCTTC
NA,NA,TRBV30,TRBJ1-4,CAWSRRQGEKLFF,TGTGCCTGGAGCCGGAGGCAGGGTGAAAAACTGTTTTTT
NA,NA,TRBV5-1,TRBJ2-1,CASSLEGAVGGNEQFF,TGCGCCAGCAGCTTGGAAGGAGCGGTCGGTGGGAATGAGCAGTTCTTC
TRBD1,NA,TRBV2,TRBJ2-7,CASSAGQGRYEQYF,TGTGCCAGCAGTGCAGGACAGGGGCGCTACGAGCAGTACTTC
NA,NA,TRBV3-1,TRBJ2-2,CASSQTYSGNTGELFF,TGTGCCAGCAGCCAAACGTATAGCGGGAACACCGGGGAGCTGTTTTTT
NA,few,TRBV11-2,TRBJ2-5,CASSRAKTQYF,TGTGCCAGCAGCCGCGCTAAGACCCAGTACTTC
NA,few,TRBV4-2,TRBJ1-4,CASSSEGRGDEKLFF,TGTGCCAGCAGTTCTGAGGGGAGAGGAGATGAAAAACTGTTTTTT
NA,NA,TRBV30,TRBJ2-7,CAWSVGPKSYEQYF,TGTGCCTGGAGTGTAGGGCCAAAATCCTACGAGCAGTACTTC
NA,NA,TRBV18,TRBJ1-2,CASSPAANYGYTF,TGTGCCAGCTCACCAGCGGCTAACTATGGCTACACCTTC
NA,few,TRBV12-3/TRBV12-4,TRBJ1-6,CASASRRGQGNSPLHF,TGTGCCAGCGCATCGCGCCGAGGGCAGGGAAATTCACCCCTCCACTTT
NA,NA,TRBV21-1,TRBJ2-1,CASSKMAGGPNEQFF,TGTGCCAGCAGCAAAATGGCGGGAGGGCCAAATGAGCAGTTCTTC
NA,NA,TRBV24-1,TRBJ2-2,CATSYYGGELFF,TGTGCCACCAGTTATTACGGCGGGGAGCTGTTTTTT
NA,few,TRBV24-1,TRBJ2-1,CATSGETGTGTYNEQFF,TGTGCCACCAGTGGGGAGACAGGTACGGGGACCTACAATGAGCAGTTCTTC
NA,NA,TRBV6-2/TRBV6-3,TRBJ1-2,CASSYQSQGYGYTF,TGTGCCAGCAGTTACCAGAGTCAGGGTTATGGCTACACCTTC
NA,few,TRBV12-3/TRBV12-4,TRBJ2-1,CASSLEAYEQFF,TGTGCCAGCAGTCTCGAGGCGTATGAGCAGTTCTTC
NA,NA,TRBV3-1,TRBJ1-2,CASSQRGAGYTF,TGTGCCAGCAGCCAAAGAGGAGCTGGCTACACCTTC
NA,once,TRBV12-3/TRBV12-4,TRBJ2-7,CASTSGRTGTYEQYF,TGTGCCAGCACCAGTGGGAGGACAGGCACCTACGAGCAGTACTTC
NA,few,TRBV24-1,TRBJ2-3,CATSSAGRDTQYF,TGTGCCACCTCAAGCGCGGGACGGGATACGCAGTATTTT
NA,NA,TRBV6-1,TRBJ1-1,CASTPGIGQEAFF,TGTGCAAGCACTCCGGGGATTGGACAGGAAGCTTTCTTT